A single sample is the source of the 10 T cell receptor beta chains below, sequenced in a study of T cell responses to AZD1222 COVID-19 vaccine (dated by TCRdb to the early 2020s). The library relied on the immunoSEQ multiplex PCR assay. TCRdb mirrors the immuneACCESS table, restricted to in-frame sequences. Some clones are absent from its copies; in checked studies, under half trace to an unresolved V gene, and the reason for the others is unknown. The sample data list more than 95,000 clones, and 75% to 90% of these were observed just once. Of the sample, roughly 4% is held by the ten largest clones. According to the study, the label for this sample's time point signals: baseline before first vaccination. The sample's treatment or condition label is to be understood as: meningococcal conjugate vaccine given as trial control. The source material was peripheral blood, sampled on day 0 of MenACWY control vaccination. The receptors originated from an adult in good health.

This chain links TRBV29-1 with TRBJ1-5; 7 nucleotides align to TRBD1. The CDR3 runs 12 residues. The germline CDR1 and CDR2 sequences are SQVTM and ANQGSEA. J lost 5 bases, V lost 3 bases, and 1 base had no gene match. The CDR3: CSVDQGDQPQHF. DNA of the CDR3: TGCAGCGTTGACCAGGGGGATCAGCCCCAGCATTTT.

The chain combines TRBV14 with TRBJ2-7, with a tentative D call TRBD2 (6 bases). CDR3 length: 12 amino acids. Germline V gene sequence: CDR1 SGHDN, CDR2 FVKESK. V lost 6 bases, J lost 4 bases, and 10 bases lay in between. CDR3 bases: TGTGCCAGCAGATATGGGAGGTACGAGCAGTACTTC. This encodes CASRYGRYEQYF. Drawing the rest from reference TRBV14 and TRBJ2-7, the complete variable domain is EAGVTQFPSHSVIEKGQTVTLRCDPISGHDNLYWYRRVMGKEIKFLLHFVKESKQDESGMPNNRFLAERTGGTYSTLKVQPAELEDSGVYFCASRYGRYEQYFGPGTRLTVT.

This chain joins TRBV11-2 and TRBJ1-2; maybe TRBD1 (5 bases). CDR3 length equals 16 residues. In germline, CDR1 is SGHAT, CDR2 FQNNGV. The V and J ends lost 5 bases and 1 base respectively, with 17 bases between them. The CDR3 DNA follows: TGTGCCAGCAGCCTCGGACAACGGACTAATAACTATGGCTACACCTTC. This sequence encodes CASSLGQRTNNYGYTF.

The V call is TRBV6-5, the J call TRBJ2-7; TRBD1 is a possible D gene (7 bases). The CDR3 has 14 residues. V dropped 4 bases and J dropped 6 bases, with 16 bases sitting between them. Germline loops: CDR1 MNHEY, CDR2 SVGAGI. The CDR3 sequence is CASSLTGDGGEQYF. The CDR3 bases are TGTGCCAGCAGTTTAACAGGGGACGGGGGCGAGCAGTACTTC.

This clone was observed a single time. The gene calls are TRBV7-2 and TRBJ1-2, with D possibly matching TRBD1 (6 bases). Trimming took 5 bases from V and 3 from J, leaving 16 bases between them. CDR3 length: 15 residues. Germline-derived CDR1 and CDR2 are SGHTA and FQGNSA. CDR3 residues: CASSPPGQRHYGYTF. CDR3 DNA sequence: TGTGCCAGCAGCCCTCCGGGACAAAGACACTATGGCTACACCTTC.

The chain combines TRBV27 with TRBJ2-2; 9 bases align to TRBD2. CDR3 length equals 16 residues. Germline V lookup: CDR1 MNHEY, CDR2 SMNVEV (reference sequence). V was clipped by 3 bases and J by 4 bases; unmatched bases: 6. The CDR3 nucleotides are TGTGCCAGCAGTTTTAATAGCGGGGGAACCACCGGGGAGCTGTTTTTT. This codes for CASSFNSGGTTGELFF.

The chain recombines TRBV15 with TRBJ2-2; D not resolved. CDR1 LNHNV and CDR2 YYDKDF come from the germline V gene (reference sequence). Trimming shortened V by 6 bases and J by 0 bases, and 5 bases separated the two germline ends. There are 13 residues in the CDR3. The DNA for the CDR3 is TGTGCCACCAGAGTAGCGAACACCGGGGAGCTGTTTTTT. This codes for CATRVANTGELFF.

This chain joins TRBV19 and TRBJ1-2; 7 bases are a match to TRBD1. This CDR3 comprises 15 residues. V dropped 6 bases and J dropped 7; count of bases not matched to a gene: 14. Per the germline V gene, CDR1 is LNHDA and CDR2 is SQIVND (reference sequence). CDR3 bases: TGTGCCAGTAGCTCCCGATTAACAGGGGAGTTTGGCTACACCTTC. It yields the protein CASSSRLTGEFGYTF.

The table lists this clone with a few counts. The CDR3 loop reads CASSQAAGFDYGYTF. CDR3 sequence (DNA): TGTGCCAGCAGCCAAGCCGCAGGGTTCGACTATGGCTACACCTTC. The V gene is TRBV14, the J gene TRBJ1-2; possibly TRBD1 for D (5 bases). Germline V CDR1 and CDR2: SGHDN, FVKESK. Trimming cost V 1 base and J 3 bases, with 12 bases left between them. CDR3 size: 15 residues.

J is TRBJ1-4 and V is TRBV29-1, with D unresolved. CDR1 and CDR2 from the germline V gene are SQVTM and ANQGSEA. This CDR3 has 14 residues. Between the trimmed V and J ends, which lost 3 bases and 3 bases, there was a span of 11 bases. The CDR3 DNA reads TGCAGCGTTGAGGGCTCGCACCCTAATGAAAAACTGTTTTTT. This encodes CSVEGSHPNEKLFF.